Included here is one T cell receptor (beta chain) sequence, with context. The data were taken from a study of CD8 T cells in Susac syndrome. Random hexamers primed reverse transcription of about 0.5 to 1 ug RNA. From the immunoSEQ multiplex PCR reads, TCRdb called clonotypes with MiXCR, one entry per CDR3 protein. The data contain around 200,000 distinct CDR3 sequences, 85% to 95% of them seen just once; the ten biggest clones take up approximately 0.094%. V lost 8 bases and J 4 bases, leaving 14 bases between the germline ends. This CDR3 is built from 13 residues. Per germline, CDR1 MNHEY and CDR2 SMNVEV (reference sequence).

The sequencing sample was made of CD4+ T cells from PBMCs. This clonotype was sampled from a human donor in good health. The chain employs TRBV27 and TRBJ1-1; D is undetermined. The CDR3 protein is CASVDPAGTEAFF. Written as DNA, the CDR3 is TGTGCCAGCGTGGACCCCGCGGGCACTGAAGCTTTCTTT.